Sequencing of this T cell receptor beta chain was carried out in a study of PD-1 blockade in classical Hodgkin lymphoma. This clone was observed a single time. There are 17 residues in the CDR3. Germline V CDR1 and CDR2: PRHDT, FYEKMQ (reference sequence). Trimming took 5 bases from V and 2 from J, leaving 18 bases between them. Each of the patients experienced relapse following autologous stem cell transplantation, and their brentuximab vedotin exposure differed. TCRdb's copy holds only in-frame clones and misses some; the assay was immunoSEQ multiplex PCR. The table includes about 60,000 clones, 90% detected once.

This sample comprised peripheral blood mononuclear cells (PBMCs), obtained at baseline. This receptor was obtained from a human donor with classical Hodgkin lymphoma. V is TRBV13 and J is TRBJ2-2; a possible D gene is TRBD1 (5 bases). The CDR3 spells CASSTIEQDRNTGELFF. DNA of the CDR3: TGTGCCAGCAGCACGATTGAACAGGATAGAAACACCGGGGAGCTGTTTTTT. Looking up the rest from reference TRBV13 and TRBJ2-2 gives the full variable domain: AAGVIQSPRHLIKEKRETATLKCYPIPRHDTVYWYQQGPGQDPQFLISFYEKMQSDKGSIPDRFSAQQFSDYHSELNMSSLELGDSALYFCASSTIEQDRNTGELFFGEGSRLTVL.